The entry below describes one TCR beta chain. This clonotype was observed a handful of times. Its antigen remains undetermined. Base qualities are not at hand, and no much larger clone is one base apart. This record comes from a study of T cells of healthy individuals (dated by TCRdb to the late 2010s). V lost 6 bases and J lost 5 bases, and the count of bases not matched to a germline gene is 5. CDR1 and CDR2 are read off the germline V gene as MNHEY and SVGAGI. Including the terminal cysteine and phenylalanine, the CDR3 comprises 14 residues. Solely the CDR3 DNA is kept, with 42 bases framed from the first base. To prepare the library, 5' RACE was applied. Sequencing was carried out with an Illumina MiSeq. TCRdb reprocessing: public reads trimmed at Q25 with fastp, clones called with MiXCR, in-frame beta chains kept. Every CDR3 protein is listed once, alongside the most common genes and DNA of its rows. The sample data list more than 60,000 distinct CDR3 sequences, and around 15% of these were observed just once. About 4.4% of the sample belongs to the ten largest clones.

This clonotype originated in a human donor in good health. The chain couples TRBV6-5 to TRBJ2-3; 10 junctional bases match TRBD2. The sequence in DNA is TGTGCCAGCAGAGATCCTAGCGGGGGAGATACGCAGTATTTT. Protein translation: CASRDPSGGDTQYF.